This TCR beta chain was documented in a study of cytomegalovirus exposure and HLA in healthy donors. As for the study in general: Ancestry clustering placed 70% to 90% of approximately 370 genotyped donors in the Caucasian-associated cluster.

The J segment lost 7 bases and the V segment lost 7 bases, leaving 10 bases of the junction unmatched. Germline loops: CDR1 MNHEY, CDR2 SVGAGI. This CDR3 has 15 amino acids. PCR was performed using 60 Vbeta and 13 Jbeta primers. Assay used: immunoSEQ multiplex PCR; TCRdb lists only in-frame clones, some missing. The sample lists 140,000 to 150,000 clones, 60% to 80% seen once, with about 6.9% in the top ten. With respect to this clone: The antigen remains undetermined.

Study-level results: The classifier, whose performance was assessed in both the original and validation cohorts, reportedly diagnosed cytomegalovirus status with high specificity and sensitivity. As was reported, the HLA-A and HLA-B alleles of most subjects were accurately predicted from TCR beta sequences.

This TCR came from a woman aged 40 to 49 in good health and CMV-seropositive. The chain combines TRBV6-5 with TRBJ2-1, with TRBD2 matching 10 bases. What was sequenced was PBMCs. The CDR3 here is CASKGSAGGPNEQFF. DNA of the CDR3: TGTGCCAGCAAGGGTTCAGCGGGGGGGCCGAATGAGCAGTTCTTC.